This TCR beta chain is from a study of vaccination and CD4 T cells after COVID-19. Study summary: Investigators took post-vaccine samples a median approximately 72 days after dose two, within a range of 14 to 241. Stimulation of cells relied on overlapping spike peptides derived from SARS-CoV-2, HCoV-NL63, HCoV-OC43 and HCoV-229E. Overall study results and limits: Spike mono-reactivity was evident in 304 of the 307 vaccine-specific clones derived from convalescent patients.

CD4+ T cells that had been cultured provided DNA sequenced with the Oncomine TCR Beta short-read assay. Once CD4+ T cells had been cultured, genomic DNA was extracted from them. TCRdb re-derived calls from the PCR reads in MiXCR, one entry per CDR3 protein. The sample includes about 9,600 distinct CDR3 sequences, 25% to 35% of them seen just once. This clonotype is medium-sized in the sample. The antigen is undetermined. The CDR3 has 17 residues. Trimming cost V 5 bases and J 4 bases; bases outside gene matches: 13. CDR1 and CDR2 from the germline V gene are MDHEN and SYDVKM. Treatment meaning: approximately 11-day PBMC culture with coronavirus spike peptide pools or control peptides (ViraFEST assay). The unexposed donor gave CD4+ T cells before the COVID-19 pandemic (2011-2018). Where cells permitted, unexposed-donor CD4+ T cells were probed with SARS-CoV-2 S/N and four cold-coronavirus spikes.

The sample was CD4+ T cells from blood, cultured in vitro. This TCR was sampled from a human donor in good health. The rearrangement links TRBV28 to TRBJ2-1; TRBD2 agrees at 8 bases. The CDR3 DNA sequence: TGTGCCAGCAGTGGGACTTTAGGTCTAGCGGGTTACAATGAGCAGTTCTTC. Residues: CASSGTLGLAGYNEQFF.